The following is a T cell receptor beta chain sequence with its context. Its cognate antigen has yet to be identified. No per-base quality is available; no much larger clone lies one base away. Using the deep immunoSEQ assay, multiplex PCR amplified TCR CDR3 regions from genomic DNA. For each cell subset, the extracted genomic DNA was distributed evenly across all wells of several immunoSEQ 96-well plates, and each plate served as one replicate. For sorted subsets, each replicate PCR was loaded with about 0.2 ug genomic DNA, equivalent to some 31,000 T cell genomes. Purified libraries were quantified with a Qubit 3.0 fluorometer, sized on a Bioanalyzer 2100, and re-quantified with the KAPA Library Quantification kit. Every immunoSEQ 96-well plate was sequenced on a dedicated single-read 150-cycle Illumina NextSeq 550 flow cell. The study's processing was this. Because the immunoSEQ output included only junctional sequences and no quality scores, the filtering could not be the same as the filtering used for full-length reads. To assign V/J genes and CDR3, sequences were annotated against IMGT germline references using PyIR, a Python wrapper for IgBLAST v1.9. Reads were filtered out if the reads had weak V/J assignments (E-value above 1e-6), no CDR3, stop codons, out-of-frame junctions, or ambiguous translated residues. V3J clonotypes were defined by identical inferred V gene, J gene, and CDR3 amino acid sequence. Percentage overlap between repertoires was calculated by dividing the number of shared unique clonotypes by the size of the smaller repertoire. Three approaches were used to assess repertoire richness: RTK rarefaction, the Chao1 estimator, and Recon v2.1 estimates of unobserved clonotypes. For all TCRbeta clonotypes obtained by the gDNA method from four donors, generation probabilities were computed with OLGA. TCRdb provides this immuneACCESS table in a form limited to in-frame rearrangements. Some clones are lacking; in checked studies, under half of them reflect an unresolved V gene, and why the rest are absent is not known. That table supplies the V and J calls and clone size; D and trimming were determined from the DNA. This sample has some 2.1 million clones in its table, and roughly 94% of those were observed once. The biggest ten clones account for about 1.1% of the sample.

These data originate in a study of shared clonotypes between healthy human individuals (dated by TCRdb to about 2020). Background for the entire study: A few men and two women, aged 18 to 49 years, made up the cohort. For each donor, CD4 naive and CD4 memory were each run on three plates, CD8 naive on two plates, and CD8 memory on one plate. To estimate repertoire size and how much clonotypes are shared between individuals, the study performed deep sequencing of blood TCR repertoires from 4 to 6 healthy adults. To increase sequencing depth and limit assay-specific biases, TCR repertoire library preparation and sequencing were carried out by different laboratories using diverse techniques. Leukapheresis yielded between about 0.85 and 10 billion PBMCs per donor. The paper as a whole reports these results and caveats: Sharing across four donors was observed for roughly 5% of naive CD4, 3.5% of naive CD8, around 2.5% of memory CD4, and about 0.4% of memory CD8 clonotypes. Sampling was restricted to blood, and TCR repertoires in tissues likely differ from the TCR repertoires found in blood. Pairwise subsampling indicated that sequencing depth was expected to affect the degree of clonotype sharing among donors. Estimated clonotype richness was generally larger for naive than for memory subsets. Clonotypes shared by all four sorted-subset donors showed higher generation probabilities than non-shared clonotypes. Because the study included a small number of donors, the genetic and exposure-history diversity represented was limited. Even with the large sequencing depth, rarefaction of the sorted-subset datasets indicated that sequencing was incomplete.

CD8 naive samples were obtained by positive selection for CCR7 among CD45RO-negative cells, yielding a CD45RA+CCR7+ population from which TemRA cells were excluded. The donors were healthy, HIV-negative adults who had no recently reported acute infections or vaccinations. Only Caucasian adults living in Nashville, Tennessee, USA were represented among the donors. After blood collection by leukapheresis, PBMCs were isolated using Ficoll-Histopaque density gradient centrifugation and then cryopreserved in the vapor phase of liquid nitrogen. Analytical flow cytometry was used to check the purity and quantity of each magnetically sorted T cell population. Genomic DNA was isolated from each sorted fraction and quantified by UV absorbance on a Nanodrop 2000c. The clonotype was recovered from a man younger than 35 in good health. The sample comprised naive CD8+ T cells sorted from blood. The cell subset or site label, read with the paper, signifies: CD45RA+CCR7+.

CDR3 reads: CASSPGTGLNYGYTF. The sequence in DNA is TGTGCCAGCAGCCCAGGGACAGGGCTTAACTATGGCTACACCTTC. The chain employs TRBV6-5 and TRBJ1-2, and 9 junction bases match TRBD1. Reading from cysteine to phenylalanine, the CDR3 counts 15 amino acids. Left in the record is the CDR3 DNA by itself, 45 bases read in frame from the first base. The germline V gene encodes CDR1 MNHEY and CDR2 SVGAGI. Relative to germline, V is missing 6 bases and J is missing 1 base, with 6 bases of the junction outside any gene match.